The entry that follows covers one TCR beta chain sequence. Its antigen is still unknown. Base quality data are lacking; no much larger clone is found one base away. Genomic DNA was isolated from the sorted cells so that the TCRbeta CDR3 region could be sequenced. The immunoSEQ Assay was used to sequence the TCRbeta CDR3 regions. The source is immuneACCESS, and TCRdb retained only in-frame sequences with V and J called. Part of the clones is not carried over; for the studies checked, unresolved V genes explain less than half of this, and the remainder is unexplained. The sample table contains about 83,000 clones; only one count was recorded for approximately 91% of them. The ten largest clonotypes hold approximately 0.7% of the sample. Trimming at the junction amounts to 1 base on V and 8 bases on J, and the germline ends lie 8 bases apart. The CDR3 runs 13 residues from the cysteine to the phenylalanine. Left in the record is the CDR3 DNA by itself, 39 bases read in frame from the first base. CDR1 and CDR2, per the germline V gene, are SGHAT and FQNNGV.

Patients with a history of autoimmune disease or receiving systemic immunosuppression were excluded from the trial. Peripheral blood for TCR sequencing was collected from all dose cohorts at baseline, on cycle 4 day 1, and on cycle 7 day 1. Samples came from an open-label, multicenter, first-in-human phase I dose-escalation trial of ivuxolimab. The trial enrolled adults with locally advanced or metastatic head and neck squamous cell, hepatocellular, melanoma or renal cell carcinoma. Before TCR sequencing, CD4+ T cells and CD8+ T cells from peripheral blood were sorted into separate populations. The entry originates in a study of OX40 agonist ivuxolimab in advanced cancers. Context from the whole study: Ivuxolimab was a fully human IgG2 agonistic monoclonal antibody targeting the costimulatory receptor OX40 (CD134). Intravenous ivuxolimab was administered to patients every 2 weeks at six dose levels: 0.01, 0.1, 0.3, 1.5, 3 and 10 mg/kg. Of the approximately 54 dose-escalation patients, hepatocellular carcinoma was present in about 19, melanoma in approximately 15, renal cell carcinoma in 9 and head and neck cancer in 9. In the dose-escalation cohort, 82.7% of patients were male, and the mean age was about 55 years, with a range of roughly 23 to 85. Patients were allowed to have had prior anti-PD-1, anti-PD-L1 or anti-CTLA-4 therapy, and approximately 40% of the dose-escalation patients had been treated with checkpoint inhibitors. Three dose-escalation patients achieved partial responses, one with hepatocellular carcinoma and two with cutaneous melanoma. Peripheral TCRbeta sequencing was intended to test whether TCR sequence diversity was altered and clonal T-cell expansion was caused by ivuxolimab. The paper covers the monotherapy dose-escalation part of the phase I ivuxolimab trial, which included N ≈ 50 patients. Here is what the overall study found, with its caveats: After ivuxolimab, more expanded clones were found on average in CD8+ T cells than in CD4+ T cells. Low levels of normalized T-cell clonal expansion were also seen in some patients who did not respond. The antigen specificity of the peripheral T cells that underwent clonal expansion was not determined. At doses from 0.1 to 3.0 mg/kg, clonal expansion was seen in both CD4+ and CD8+ blood T cells between baseline and week 6. In the 0.1-3.0 mg/kg groups, partial responders had among the lowest normalized peripheral clonal expansion, particularly in CD8+ T cells.

The source material was CD4+ or CD8+ T cells sorted from blood, sampled in a trial of the OX40 agonist ivuxolimab. This TCR was recovered from an adult with an advanced solid tumor such as melanoma, head and neck, liver or kidney cancer. The chain is assembled from TRBV11-2 and TRBJ1-4, with the D gene uncertain. The DNA sequence is TGTGCCAGCAGCTTAGGTAGTAAAGAAAAACTGTTTTTT. It encodes CASSLGSKEKLFF.